What follows are 10 T cell receptor beta chains derived from one specimen sequenced in a study of T cell responses to AZD1222 COVID-19 vaccine. The assay was immunoSEQ multiplex PCR, and TCRdb's table has in-frame clones only and misses some. Here the sample spans around 46,000 clones, around nine tenths being singletons. The sample was peripheral blood, taken 28 days after the second AZD1222 dose. These receptors all stem from an adult who received the AZD1222 COVID-19 vaccine.

V and J are TRBV7-3 and TRBJ2-1; D is tentatively TRBD1 or TRBD2 (5 bases each). Trimming pared 1 base from V and 3 bases from J, leaving 10 bases between. The CDR3 consists of 15 residues. From germline, CDR1 is SGHTA and CDR2 FQGTGA. DNA for the CDR3: TGTGCCAGCAGCTTAAGCGCAGGGAGCTACAATGAGCAGTTCTTC. The encoded protein is CASSLSAGSYNEQFF.

The chain combines TRBV5-5 with TRBJ2-6; D is perhaps TRBD1 (6 bases). The V and J ends lost 2 bases and 2 bases respectively, with 8 bases between them. Germline values: CDR1 SGHKS, CDR2 YYEKEE (reference sequence). The CDR3 runs to 15 residues. CDR3 sequence (DNA): TGTGCCAGCAGCTTTGGACAGACTGGGGCCAACGTCCTGACTTTC. It is translated as CASSFGQTGANVLTF.

The V and J genes are TRBV4-1 and TRBJ2-7, with 8 bases lining up with TRBD2. J gave up 5 bases and V 0 bases, and 6 bases lay outside the gene matches. This CDR3 contains 15 residues. CDR1 and CDR2 from the germline V gene are MGHRA and YSYEKL. In nucleotides, the CDR3 is TGCGCCAGCAGCCAAGATATACTAGCGGAAGACGAGCAGTACTTC. It translates to CASSQDILAEDEQYF.

The CDR3 sequence: CASSWGQETQYF. The CDR3 bases are TGTGCCAGCAGCTGGGGTCAAGAGACCCAGTACTTC. The chain uses TRBV7-9 and TRBJ2-5; no clear D gene. This CDR3 comprises 12 residues. V lost 4 bases to trimming and J lost 2 bases, with 5 bases between them. The germline V gene encodes CDR1 SEHNR and CDR2 FQNEAQ (reference sequence).

The CDR3 DNA is TGTGCCAGCAGCCCCCCGGGGAGGACCAACGAGCAGTACTTC. This sequence encodes CASSPPGRTNEQYF. The rearrangement joins TRBV4-2 to TRBJ2-7; D perhaps matches TRBD2 (6 bases). The CDR3 extends over 14 amino acids. CDR1 is LGHNA and CDR2 is YNFKEQ in the germline V gene. V was trimmed by 4 bases and J by 5 bases, leaving 15 bases between them.

The V call is TRBV7-9, the J call TRBJ2-2; no reliable D call. V was shortened by 5 bases and J by 4 bases, with 20 bases between the two germline ends. The CDR3 contains 17 residues. In germline, CDR1 is SEHNR, CDR2 FQNEAQ (reference sequence). This CDR3 reads CASSVPSKDALTGELFF. CDR3 nucleotides: TGTGCCAGCAGCGTGCCTAGTAAGGATGCCCTCACCGGGGAGCTGTTTTTT. Complete variable domain (other parts from reference TRBV7-9 and TRBJ2-2): DTGVSQNPRHKITKRGQNVTFRCDPISEHNRLYWYRQTLGQGPEFLTYFQNEAQLEKSRLLSDRFSAERPKGSFSTLEIQRTEQGDSAMYLCASSVPSKDALTGELFFGEGSRLTVL.

This chain links TRBV3-1 (or the pseudogene TRBV3-2) with TRBJ1-2, with TRBD1 identical over 10 bases. CDR1 is LGHDT, CDR2 YNNKEL, per germline (reference sequence). The CDR3 consists of 15 residues. V lost 3 bases, J lost 7 bases, and 8 bases stayed unmatched. CDR3 coding DNA: TGTGCCAGCAGCCACTTGGGACAGGGGTTTGGTGGCTACACCTTC. Amino acid sequence: CASSHLGQGFGGYTF.

V and J are TRBV28 and TRBJ1-2, with TRBD1 as a possible D gene (6 bases). CDR3 length equals 15 residues. Germline CDR1 is MDHEN and CDR2 is SYDVKM. V was trimmed by 1 base and J by 8 bases, leaving 17 bases between them. The CDR3: CASSLSGAAPGGYTF. The DNA of the CDR3 is TGTGCCAGCAGTTTATCAGGGGCCGCGCCCGGGGGCTACACCTTC.

V and J are TRBV19 and TRBJ2-5; 12 positions agree with TRBD2. The V segment lost 5 bases and the J segment 5 bases; nucleotides outside the gene matches: 6. CDR1 and CDR2 (germline): LNHDA, SQIVND (reference sequence). The CDR3 is made up of 15 amino acids. The CDR3 DNA reads as TGTGCCAGTAGTTCCCAACTAGCGGGGGGTGAGACCCAGTACTTC. Translated, it gives CASSSQLAGGETQYF.

V usage is TRBV5-5 and J usage is TRBJ1-1; 10 bases map to TRBD1. The CDR3 has 14 residues. The germline V gene encodes CDR1 SGHKS and CDR2 YYEKEE (reference sequence). The V segment lost 4 bases and the J segment 7 bases; nucleotides outside the gene matches: 7. CDR3 DNA: TGTGCCAGCAGCGGGGGGACAGGGGACGGTGAAGCTTTCTTT. Its protein is CASSGGTGDGEAFF.